The 8 T cell receptor beta chains presented below share a single source sample, sequenced in a study of T cell clones after liver transplantation. Sequencing used immunoSEQ multiplex PCR; TCRdb keeps in-frame clones, though not all of them. The repertoire holds tens of thousands of clones, around 94% seen once, with about 24% in the top ten. Here the sequenced sample was CD8+ T cells from blood, taken 12 months after liver transplant. These receptors all come from a human patient who received a liver transplant. The T cells may come from the graft donor.

The chain links TRBV2 to TRBJ2-1, with D unclear. Trimming took 7 bases from V and 6 from J, leaving 7 bases between them. The CDR3 is 11 amino acids. Germline V lookup: CDR1 SNHLY, CDR2 FYNNEI. CDR3 nucleotides: TGTGCCAGCAATGGATTCAATGAGCAGTTCTTC. This translates into CASNGFNEQFF.

This chain links TRBV5-1 with TRBJ2-7; 10 positions match TRBD2. The CDR3 contains 15 residues. Germline CDR1 and CDR2: SGHRS and YFSETQ. Trimming cost V 0 bases and J 6 bases; bases outside gene matches: 6. CDR3 nucleotide sequence: TGCGCCAGCAGCTTGGGGCCTAGCGGGAGCCTCGAGCAGTACTTC. This sequence encodes CASSLGPSGSLEQYF.

J is TRBJ2-5 and V is TRBV27; 9 nucleotides align to TRBD1. Germline CDR1 and CDR2: MNHEY and SMNVEV (reference sequence). This CDR3 is 16 amino acids long. V was pared by 3 bases and J by 0 bases, with 5 bases of the junction left unmatched. CDR3 in DNA: TGTGCCAGCAGTTTCCGCCGGGACAGGGACCAAGAGACCCAGTACTTC. Amino acid sequence: CASSFRRDRDQETQYF.

The J gene is TRBJ1-1, the V gene TRBV19, with D unresolved. The V and J ends lost 0 bases and 0 bases respectively, with 8 bases between them. The CDR3 is 15 residues long. Germline CDR1 reads LNHDA; CDR2 reads SQIVND (reference sequence). The CDR3 spells CASSIDGRLNTEAFF. In DNA, the CDR3 is TGTGCCAGTAGTATAGATGGCAGGCTGAACACTGAAGCTTTCTTT.

The V gene is TRBV7-9, the J gene TRBJ1-1; D is unclear. V lost 8 bases to trimming and J lost 1 base, with 8 bases between them. Germline V gene sequence: CDR1 SEHNR, CDR2 FQNEAQ (reference sequence). The CDR3 loop spans 12 amino acids. The CDR3 spells CASGHSNTEAFF. The CDR3 nucleotides are TGTGCCAGCGGCCACTCGAACACTGAAGCTTTCTTT.

This clone was counted between two and nine times. The rearrangement uses TRBV28 and TRBJ2-7; D remains ambiguous. The CDR3 totals 13 residues. Germline V CDR1 and CDR2: MDHEN, SYDVKM. V lost 5 bases and J lost 4, with 12 bases in between. The CDR3 loop reads CASSDPRSYEQYF. As DNA, the CDR3 is TGTGCCAGCAGTGACCCACGATCATACGAGCAGTACTTC.

The rearrangement uses TRBV7-2 and TRBJ2-1, with D maybe TRBD1 (6 bases). Germline assignment: CDR1 SGHTA and CDR2 FQGNSA. V was cut by 4 bases and J by 7 bases, with 11 bases left in between. The CDR3 has 13 amino acids. In DNA form, the CDR3 reads TGTGCCAGCAGCTGGATCGGACAGAATGAGCAGTTCTTC. It is translated as CASSWIGQNEQFF.

The chain is built from TRBV5-1 and TRBJ2-1; 7 positions match TRBD1. CDR1 is SGHRS, CDR2 YFSETQ, per germline. The CDR3 spans 16 residues. With V trimmed by 1 base and J by 3 bases, 7 bases remained unmatched. The CDR3 DNA reads as TGCGCCAGCAGCTTGCTTTGGGACAGTAACTACAATGAGCAGTTCTTC. Its protein is CASSLLWDSNYNEQFF. Full variable domain (outside the CDR3, taken from reference TRBV5-1 and TRBJ2-1): KAGVTQTPRYLIKTRGQQVTLSCSPISGHRSVSWYQQTPGQGLQFLFEYFSETQRNKGNFPGRFSGRQFSNSRSEMNVSTLELGDSALYLCASSLLWDSNYNEQFFGPGTRLTVL.